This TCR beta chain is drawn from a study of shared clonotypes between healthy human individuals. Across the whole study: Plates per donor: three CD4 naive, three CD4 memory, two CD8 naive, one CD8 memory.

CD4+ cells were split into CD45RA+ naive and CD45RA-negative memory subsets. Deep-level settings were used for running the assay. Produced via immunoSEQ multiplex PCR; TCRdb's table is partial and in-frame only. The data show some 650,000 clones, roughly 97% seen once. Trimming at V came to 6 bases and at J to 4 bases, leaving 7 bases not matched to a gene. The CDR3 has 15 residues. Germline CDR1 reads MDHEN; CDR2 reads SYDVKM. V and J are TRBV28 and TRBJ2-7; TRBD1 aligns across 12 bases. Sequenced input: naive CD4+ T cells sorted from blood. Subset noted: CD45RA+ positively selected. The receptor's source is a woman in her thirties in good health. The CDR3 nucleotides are TGTGCCAGCAGCTCGTCGGGACAGGGGGCATACGAGCAGTACTTC. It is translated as CASSSSGQGAYEQYF.